The T cell receptor beta chain under discussion was sequenced for a study of blood T cell repertoires in COVID-19. Study-wide background: COVID-19 samples, acute and convalescent, were from the United States, Italy and Spain. Nucleic acid was either cDNA or gDNA, and it came from T cells, B-cell-depleted T cells, or PBMCs.

Study processing details: Scientists estimated how many nucleated cells there were by amplifying reference gene primers. The data were produced by immunoSEQ multiplex PCR, yet TCRdb's version contains in-frame clones alone and is incomplete. V, J and clone size derive from that table, while D and trimming were established from the DNA sequence. Among 200,000 to 250,000 clones listed, about 85% were seen once. Trimming took off 3 bases at V and 1 base at J, with 9 bases between the two ends. Germline CDR1 is ENHRY and CDR2 is SYGVKD. The CDR3 covers 14 residues. This chain joins TRBV10-3 and TRBJ1-1; D is undetermined. This receptor was obtained from a man aged 50 or older who had recovered from COVID-19. Input material: peripheral blood. DNA of the CDR3: TGTGCCATCAGTGATTACACGGGGAACACTGAAGCTTTCTTT. It codes for CAISDYTGNTEAFF.